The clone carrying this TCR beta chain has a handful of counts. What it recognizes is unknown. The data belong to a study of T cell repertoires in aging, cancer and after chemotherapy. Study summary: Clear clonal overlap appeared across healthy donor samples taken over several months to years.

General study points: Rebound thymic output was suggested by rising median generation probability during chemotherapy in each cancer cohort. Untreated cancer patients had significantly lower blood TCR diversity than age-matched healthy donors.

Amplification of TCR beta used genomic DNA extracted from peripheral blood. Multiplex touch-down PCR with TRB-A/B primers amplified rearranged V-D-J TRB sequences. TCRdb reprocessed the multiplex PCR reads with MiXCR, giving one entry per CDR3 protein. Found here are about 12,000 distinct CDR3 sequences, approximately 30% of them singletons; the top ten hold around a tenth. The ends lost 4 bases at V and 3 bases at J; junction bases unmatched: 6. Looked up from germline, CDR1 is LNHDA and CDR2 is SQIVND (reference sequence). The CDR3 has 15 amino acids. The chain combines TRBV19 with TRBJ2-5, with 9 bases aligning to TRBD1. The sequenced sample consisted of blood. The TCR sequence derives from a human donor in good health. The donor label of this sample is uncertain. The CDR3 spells CASSKRTGVKETQYF. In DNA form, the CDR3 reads TGTGCCAGTAGTAAGCGGACAGGGGTCAAAGAGACCCAGTACTTC.